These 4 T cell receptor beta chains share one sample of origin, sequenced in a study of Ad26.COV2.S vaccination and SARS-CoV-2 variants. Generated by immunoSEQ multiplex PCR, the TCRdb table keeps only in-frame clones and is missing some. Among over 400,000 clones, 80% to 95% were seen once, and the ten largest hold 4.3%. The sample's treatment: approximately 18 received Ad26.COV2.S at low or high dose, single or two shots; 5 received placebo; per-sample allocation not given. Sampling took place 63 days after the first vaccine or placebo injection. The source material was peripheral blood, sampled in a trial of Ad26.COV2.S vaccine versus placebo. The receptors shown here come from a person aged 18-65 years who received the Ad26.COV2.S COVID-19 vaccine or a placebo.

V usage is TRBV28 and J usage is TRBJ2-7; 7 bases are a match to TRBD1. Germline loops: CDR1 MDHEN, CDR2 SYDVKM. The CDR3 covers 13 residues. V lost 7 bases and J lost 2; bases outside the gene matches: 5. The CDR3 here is CASTTGLTYEQYF. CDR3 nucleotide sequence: TGTGCCAGCACGACAGGGTTAACCTACGAGCAGTACTTC.

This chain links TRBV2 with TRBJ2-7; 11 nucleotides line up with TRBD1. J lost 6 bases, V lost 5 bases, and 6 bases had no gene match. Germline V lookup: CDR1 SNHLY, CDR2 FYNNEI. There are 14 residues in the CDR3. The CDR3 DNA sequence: TGTGCCAGCAGTAGGGACAGGGGGTCGACCGAGCAGTACTTC. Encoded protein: CASSRDRGSTEQYF.

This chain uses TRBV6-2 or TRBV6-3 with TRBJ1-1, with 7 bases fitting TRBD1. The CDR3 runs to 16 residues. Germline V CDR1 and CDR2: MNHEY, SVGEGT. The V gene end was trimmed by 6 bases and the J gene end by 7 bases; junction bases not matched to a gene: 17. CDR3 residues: CASSSRYEGALGEAFF. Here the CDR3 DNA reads TGTGCCAGCAGCTCTCGCTATGAGGGGGCTTTGGGTGAAGCTTTCTTT.

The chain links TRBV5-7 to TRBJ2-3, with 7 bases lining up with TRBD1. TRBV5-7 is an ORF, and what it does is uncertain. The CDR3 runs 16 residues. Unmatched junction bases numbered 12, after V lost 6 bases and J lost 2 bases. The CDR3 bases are TGTGCCAGCACCTCAAGGGGACAGCGCTACACAGATACGCAGTATTTT. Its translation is CASTSRGQRYTDTQYF.